These T cell receptor beta chains were read from a single sample in a study of OX40 agonist ivuxolimab in advanced cancers. Libraries were prepared by immunoSEQ multiplex PCR; TCRdb keeps only in-frame clonotypes and omits some of them. The sample consists of over 40,000 clones, around 80% of them appearing once. Here the sequenced sample was CD4+ or CD8+ T cells sorted from blood, taken in a trial of the OX40 agonist ivuxolimab. Receptors were obtained from an adult with an advanced solid tumor such as melanoma, head and neck, liver or kidney cancer. Both conserved end residues are part of each CDR3. D genes are given only for firm matches. The listing skips clone size in some rows; elsewhere it reads once, few, many or a size class.

j_gene: TRBJ2-6
abundance: .
d_gene: TRBD2
v_gene: TRBV5-5
CDR3aa: CASSDGLAGGSGANVLTF
CDR3nt: TGTGCCAGCAGCGACGGACTAGCGGGAGGATCCGGGGCCAACGTCCTGACTTTC

j_gene: TRBJ2-6
abundance: .
d_gene: TRBD1
v_gene: TRBV27
CDR3aa: CASSLILGQGRAGANVLTF
CDR3nt: TGTGCCAGCAGTTTAATCCTAGGACAGGGGAGGGCTGGGGCCAACGTCCTGACTTTC

j_gene: TRBJ1-2
abundance: .
d_gene: .
v_gene: TRBV19
CDR3aa: CASSNQDKLYGYTF
CDR3nt: TGTGCCAGTAGTAACCAGGACAAGCTCTATGGCTACACCTTC

j_gene: TRBJ2-5
abundance: .
d_gene: .
v_gene: TRBV5-4
CDR3aa: CASSDQFRTQYF
CDR3nt: TGTGCCAGCAGTGACCAGTTTCGGACCCAGTACTTC

j_gene: TRBJ1-1
abundance: few
d_gene: .
v_gene: TRBV5-6
CDR3aa: CASSSSGRLNTEAFF
CDR3nt: TGTGCCAGCAGCTCCTCCGGCAGATTGAACACTGAAGCTTTCTTT

j_gene: TRBJ2-2
abundance: .
d_gene: .
v_gene: TRBV28
CDR3aa: CASTRSGAGELFF
CDR3nt: TGTGCCAGCACGAGATCCGGAGCCGGGGAGCTGTTTTTT

j_gene: TRBJ2-1
abundance: few
d_gene: TRBD2
v_gene: TRBV5-4
CDR3aa: CASSLARGAGGGSYNEQFF
CDR3nt: TGTGCCAGCAGCTTGGCACGCGGAGCGGGGGGTGGCTCCTACAATGAGCAGTTCTTC

j_gene: TRBJ2-7
abundance: .
d_gene: TRBD2
v_gene: TRBV7-6
CDR3aa: CASSPGRVTYEQYF
CDR3nt: TGTGCCAGCAGCCCCGGGAGGGTGACCTACGAGCAGTACTTC

j_gene: TRBJ1-1
abundance: .
d_gene: .
v_gene: TRBV11-3
CDR3aa: CASSGGVGGGTEAFF
CDR3nt: TGTGCCAGCAGCGGGGGCGTTGGGGGTGGAACTGAAGCTTTCTTT

j_gene: TRBJ2-7
abundance: .
d_gene: .
v_gene: TRBV28
CDR3aa: CASSLLGYYEQYF
CDR3nt: TGTGCCAGCAGTTTGCTCGGGTACTACGAGCAGTACTTC

j_gene: TRBJ1-5
abundance: few
d_gene: TRBD1
v_gene: TRBV5-6
CDR3aa: CASSSSRTGGQPQHF
CDR3nt: TGTGCCAGCAGCTCGAGTCGGACAGGGGGCCAGCCCCAGCATTTT

j_gene: TRBJ2-5
abundance: .
d_gene: .
v_gene: TRBV5-6
CDR3aa: CASSIHQATETQYF
CDR3nt: TGTGCCAGCAGCATCCACCAGGCCACAGAGACCCAGTACTTC

j_gene: TRBJ2-3
abundance: .
d_gene: TRBD2
v_gene: TRBV5-6
CDR3aa: CASSWGGRADTQYF
CDR3nt: TGTGCCAGCAGCTGGGGAGGGAGGGCAGATACGCAGTATTTT

j_gene: TRBJ1-3
abundance: .
d_gene: .
v_gene: TRBV6-5
CDR3aa: CASSYGGSGNTIYF
CDR3nt: TGTGCCAGCAGTTACGGGGGATCTGGAAACACCATATATTTT

j_gene: TRBJ2-2
abundance: .
d_gene: TRBD2
v_gene: TRBV2
CDR3aa: CASSEAGRLATGELFF
CDR3nt: TGTGCCAGCAGTGAAGCGGGGAGACTAGCAACCGGGGAGCTGTTTTTT

j_gene: TRBJ1-5
abundance: .
d_gene: TRBD1
v_gene: TRBV30
CDR3aa: CAWSGDRTYQPQHF
CDR3nt: TGTGCCTGGAGTGGGGACAGGACCTATCAGCCCCAGCATTTT

j_gene: TRBJ2-7
abundance: .
d_gene: TRBD1
v_gene: TRBV27
CDR3aa: CASRRQGPIYEQYF
CDR3nt: TGTGCCAGCCGAAGACAGGGTCCCATCTACGAGCAGTACTTC

j_gene: TRBJ2-7
abundance: .
d_gene: TRBD1
v_gene: TRBV9
CDR3aa: CASTQTGDSYEQYF
CDR3nt: TGTGCCAGCACCCAGACAGGGGATTCCTACGAGCAGTACTTC

j_gene: TRBJ2-1
abundance: .
d_gene: TRBD2
v_gene: TRBV7-3
CDR3aa: CASSLGLAAYNEQFF
CDR3nt: TGTGCCAGCAGCTTGGGACTAGCGGCCTACAATGAGCAGTTCTTC

j_gene: TRBJ2-7
abundance: .
d_gene: .
v_gene: TRBV7-2
CDR3aa: CASSFKYSGYEQYF
CDR3nt: TGTGCCAGCAGCTTTAAGTATTCAGGCTACGAGCAGTACTTC

j_gene: TRBJ2-7
abundance: .
d_gene: TRBD2
v_gene: TRBV2
CDR3aa: CASSEASGGFYEQYF
CDR3nt: TGTGCCAGCAGTGAAGCCAGCGGGGGATTCTACGAGCAGTACTTC

j_gene: TRBJ2-5
abundance: .
d_gene: TRBD1
v_gene: TRBV9
CDR3aa: CASSVAAGQGQETQYF
CDR3nt: TGTGCCAGCAGCGTAGCTGCCGGACAGGGCCAAGAGACCCAGTACTTC

j_gene: TRBJ2-1
abundance: .
d_gene: .
v_gene: TRBV5-1
CDR3aa: CASSLDSEPEQFF
CDR3nt: TGCGCCAGCAGCTTGGACTCCGAACCTGAGCAGTTCTTC

j_gene: TRBJ1-3
abundance: .
d_gene: TRBD1
v_gene: TRBV19
CDR3aa: CASSRQGGTSGNTIYF
CDR3nt: TGTGCCAGTAGTAGACAGGGTGGGACCTCTGGAAACACCATATATTTT

j_gene: TRBJ1-1
abundance: .
d_gene: .
v_gene: TRBV11-2
CDR3aa: CASSLAGAGGSTEAFF
CDR3nt: TGTGCCAGCAGCTTAGCCGGGGCTGGGGGGAGCACTGAAGCCTTCTTT

j_gene: TRBJ1-4
abundance: .
d_gene: .
v_gene: TRBV4-1
CDR3aa: CASSHTGLTNEKLFF
CDR3nt: TGCGCCAGCAGCCACACAGGGTTAACTAATGAAAAACTGTTTTTT